Each of the 21 T cell receptor beta chains below was sequenced from the same sample in a study of lymphopenia after photon versus proton radiotherapy. The method was immunoSEQ multiplex PCR; TCRdb's version includes in-frame clones alone and lacks a portion of them. The sample has about 39,000 clones, around nine tenths seen once. Sequencing was performed on peripheral blood, taken from a patient treated with photon-based radiotherapy. All receptors derive from a man between 60 and 75 years old with cholangiocarcinoma.

CDR3 region: CASSLGYNNEQFF. The CDR3 nucleotides are TGCGCCAGCAGCTTGGGGTACAACAATGAGCAGTTCTTC. V gene TRBV5-1 combines with J gene TRBJ2-1, with D uncertain. The V end lost 0 bases, the J end lost 5 bases, and 6 bases lay between the germline ends. This CDR3 is built from 13 residues. Per germline, CDR1 SGHRS and CDR2 YFSETQ.

The chain employs TRBV28 and TRBJ1-3; D unresolved. V was clipped by 7 bases and J by 2 bases, with 15 bases between them. This CDR3 spans 15 amino acids. Germline CDR1 is MDHEN and CDR2 is SYDVKM. DNA of the CDR3: TGTGCCAGCACCTCGTGGACGGATACTGGAAACACCATATATTTT. Protein product: CASTSWTDTGNTIYF.

The chain uses TRBV7-3 and TRBJ2-3; TRBD1 or TRBD2 may be the D gene (5 bases each). V lost 2 bases and J 5 bases, leaving 11 bases between the germline ends. Per the germline V gene, CDR1 is SGHTA and CDR2 is FQGTGA. The CDR3 is 14 amino acids. For the CDR3, the DNA is TGTGCCAGCAGCTTAGGGAGTCAGGGAGATACGCAGTATTTT. Translating gives CASSLGSQGDTQYF.

This clone has just one count. The V gene is TRBV27, the J gene TRBJ2-7; no definite D call. V lost 0 bases to trimming and J lost 3 bases, with 9 bases between them. Germline V gene lookup returns CDR1 MNHEY and CDR2 SMNVEV (reference sequence). This CDR3 comprises 14 residues. The CDR3 DNA follows: TGTGCCAGCAGTTTATCGAAAGAAAGCTACGAGCAGTACTTC. Amino acid sequence: CASSLSKESYEQYF.

This clone has only one observation. The rearrangement joins TRBV28 to TRBJ2-1; 9 bases match TRBD1. V lost 6 bases and J lost 9; bases outside the gene matches: 3. The germline V gene encodes CDR1 MDHEN and CDR2 SYDVKM. The CDR3 runs 12 residues. CDR3 sequence: CASRWDRAEQFF. The DNA of the CDR3 is TGTGCCAGCAGGTGGGACAGGGCTGAGCAGTTCTTC.

V gene TRBV5-4 combines with J gene TRBJ2-3, with 7 positions matching TRBD1. After removal of 1 base from V and 3 bases from J, the junction contained 5 bases not matched to a gene. This CDR3 is built from 15 residues. Germline values: CDR1 SGHNT, CDR2 YYREEE (reference sequence). CDR3 sequence reads: CASSLRQGLTDTQYF. CDR3 bases: TGTGCCAGCAGCTTGAGACAGGGATTGACAGATACGCAGTATTTT.

The sample holds a few counts of this clone. In DNA form, the CDR3 reads TGTGCCAGCAGTGTGTCGGCTGGGGAAAATGAGCAGTTCTTC. Protein: CASSVSAGENEQFF. This chain uses TRBV2 with TRBJ2-1; no clear D. This CDR3 is 14 amino acids long. V was cut by 4 bases and J by 7 bases, with 14 bases left in between. Germline CDR1 and CDR2: SNHLY and FYNNEI. The full variable domain, rest sourced from reference TRBV2 and TRBJ2-1, is EPEVTQTPSHQVTQMGQEVILRCVPISNHLYFYWYRQILGQKVEFLVSFYNNEISEKSEIFDDQFSVERPDGSNFTLKIRSTKLEDSAMYFCASSVSAGENEQFFGPGTRLTVL.

V and J are TRBV5-1 and TRBJ1-3; D gene uncertain. The V and J ends lost 0 bases and 0 bases respectively, with 13 bases between them. The CDR3 length is 17 residues. Per the germline V gene, CDR1 is SGHRS and CDR2 is YFSETQ. Here the CDR3 DNA reads TGCGCCAGCAGCTTGGGGCAGGCTACTTCCTCTGGAAACACCATATATTTT. Translation: CASSLGQATSSGNTIYF. The complete variable domain, with remaining parts taken from reference TRBV5-1 and TRBJ1-3, reads KAGVTQTPRYLIKTRGQQVTLSCSPISGHRSVSWYQQTPGQGLQFLFEYFSETQRNKGNFPGRFSGRQFSNSRSEMNVSTLELGDSALYLCASSLGQATSSGNTIYFGEGSWLTVV.

CDR3 residues: CASSQGDINLLYEQYF. CDR3 bases: TGTGCCAGCAGCCAAGGGGACATTAACCTACTCTACGAGCAGTACTTC. V gene TRBV4-2 combines with J gene TRBJ2-7; D possibly corresponds to TRBD1 (6 bases). Trimming pared 1 base from V and 3 bases from J, leaving 16 bases between. The germline V gene encodes CDR1 LGHNA and CDR2 YNFKEQ. There are 16 residues in the CDR3.

V is TRBV2 and J is TRBJ2-5; D might be TRBD2 (6 bases). The CDR3 has 13 residues. V was cut by 8 bases and J by 4 bases, with 14 bases left in between. CDR1 is SNHLY and CDR2 is FYNNEI in the germline V gene. The CDR3 sequence is CASGRTTVETQYF. Here the CDR3 DNA reads TGTGCCAGCGGCAGGACTACCGTAGAGACCCAGTACTTC. The full variable domain, its missing parts supplied by reference TRBV2 and TRBJ2-5, is EPEVTQTPSHQVTQMGQEVILRCVPISNHLYFYWYRQILGQKVEFLVSFYNNEISEKSEIFDDQFSVERPDGSNFTLKIRSTKLEDSAMYFCASGRTTVETQYFGPGTRLLVL.

CDR3 residues: CASSYQQGTGANVLTF. The CDR3, as DNA: TGTGCCAGCAGTTACCAACAGGGGACTGGGGCCAACGTCCTGACTTTC. The gene calls are TRBV6-6 and TRBJ2-6; the match to TRBD1 covers 7 bases. The CDR3 runs to 16 residues. The J segment lost 2 bases and the V segment lost 2 bases, leaving 3 bases of the junction unmatched. Germline V gene data show CDR1 as MNHNY and CDR2 as SVGAGI (reference sequence).

V and J are TRBV2 and TRBJ2-2; D might be TRBD2 (5 bases). CDR1 is SNHLY, CDR2 FYNNEI, per germline. Trimming took off 3 bases at V and 3 bases at J, with 11 bases between the two ends. The CDR3 runs 15 residues. The CDR3 region has the DNA TGTGCCAGCAGTGAGGACTGGGGTGACACCGGGGAGCTGTTTTTT. It codes for CASSEDWGDTGELFF. The full variable domain, with the rest looked up from reference TRBV2 and TRBJ2-2, is EPEVTQTPSHQVTQMGQEVILRCVPISNHLYFYWYRQILGQKVEFLVSFYNNEISEKSEIFDDQFSVERPDGSNFTLKIRSTKLEDSAMYFCASSEDWGDTGELFFGEGSRLTVL.

The chain carries TRBV28 and TRBJ2-7; 12 bases are shared with TRBD2. The CDR3 sequence is 18 residues long. Germline V gene lookup returns CDR1 MDHEN and CDR2 SYDVKM. Germline trimming cut 4 bases from V and 0 bases from J; bases unmatched to any gene: 10. CDR3 sequence reads: CASSSRTSGTILSYEQYF. DNA of the CDR3: TGTGCCAGCAGTTCGAGGACTAGCGGGACGATCCTCTCCTACGAGCAGTACTTC.

This clone was observed once. The gene calls are TRBV5-6 and TRBJ2-6, with D possibly TRBD1 on 5 matching bases. The length of the CDR3 is 14 residues. V lost 4 bases and J lost 2, with 7 bases in between. Looked up from germline, CDR1 is SGHDT and CDR2 is YYEEEE. In nucleotides, the CDR3 is TGTGCCAGCAGCCTGACAGCTGGGGCCAACGTCCTGACTTTC. Encoded protein: CASSLTAGANVLTF.

The chain recombines TRBV28 with TRBJ1-2, with a possible D match to TRBD1 (5 bases). Trimming took off 7 bases at V and 1 base at J, with 13 bases between the two ends. CDR3 length: 14 residues. The V gene's germline CDR1 is MDHEN and CDR2 SYDVKM. The CDR3 DNA follows: TGTGCCAGCAAAAAGGGGTTTAGTAACTATGGCTACACCTTC. Translation gives CASKKGFSNYGYTF.

This sequence joins TRBV5-4 and TRBJ1-2, with a tentative D call TRBD1 (5 bases). This CDR3 comprises 14 residues. Trimming removed 0 bases at V and 3 bases at J, with 9 bases between. Per germline, CDR1 SGHNT and CDR2 YYREEE (reference sequence). The CDR3 region has the DNA TGTGCCAGCAGCTTGGGAGCCAGGGACTATGGCTACACCTTC. Its translation is CASSLGARDYGYTF.

This clone was seen only a few times. The chain couples TRBV18 to TRBJ1-5; D remains unclear. Germline CDR1 KGHSH, CDR2 LQKENI. The CDR3 runs to 14 residues. V was cut by 3 bases and J by 5 bases, with 11 bases left in between. The chain's CDR3 is CASSPTADDQPQHF. The DNA for the CDR3 is TGTGCCAGCTCACCTACGGCAGACGATCAGCCCCAGCATTTT.

In this sample, this clone turned up once. The rearrangement links TRBV11-2 to TRBJ2-3, with 12 bases fitting TRBD2. CDR1 and CDR2 from the germline V gene are SGHAT and FQNNGV. CDR3 size: 19 residues. V was clipped by 5 bases and J by 0 bases; unmatched bases: 12. The DNA for the CDR3 is TGTGCCAGCAGCACCTATTACTCAACTAGCGGGGGGAGCACAGATACGCAGTATTTT. It translates to CASSTYYSTSGGSTDTQYF.

This sequence joins TRBV21-1 and TRBJ1-5; the D call of TRBD1 is as the table states it, not checked on the DNA. TRBV21-1 represents a pseudogene. The CDR3 is 15 amino acids. CDR3: CASSKGPGSNQPQHF. In DNA, the CDR3 is TGTGCCAGCAGCAAAGGTCCAGGCAGCAATCAGCCCCAGCATTTT.

J is TRBJ2-7 and V is TRBV5-5, with a weak D call TRBD1 (6 bases). From germline, CDR1 is SGHKS and CDR2 YYEKEE (reference sequence). The CDR3 extends over 14 amino acids. Trimming stripped 2 bases from V and 2 bases from J, with 11 bases between. DNA for the CDR3: TGTGCCAGCAGCTTATACAGGGCCCCCTACGAGCAGTACTTC. Translation: CASSLYRAPYEQYF.

This chain links TRBV7-9 with TRBJ1-2, with a tentative D call TRBD1 (6 bases). The germline V gene encodes CDR1 SEHNR and CDR2 FQNEAQ (reference sequence). CDR3 length: 13 residues. V lost 7 bases to trimming and J lost 6 bases, with 15 bases between them. CDR3 coding DNA: TGTGCCAGCACCATACAGGGTTTGGATGGCTACACCTTC. It is translated as CASTIQGLDGYTF.